This is a list of T cell receptor beta chains from one sample in a study of human T cells and chemical hapten exposure. TCRdb recomputed calls from the RACE reads with MiXCR, one row per CDR3 protein. The table includes some 170,000 distinct CDR3 sequences, about a fifth detected once. Source: whole blood, taken in connection with sensitization to the hapten diphenylcyclopropenone (DPC). Receptors were obtained from a woman aged 45-65 years with alopecia areata. Some clones in this sample may be carry-over from other donors' samples. CDR3s include the opening cysteine and the closing phenylalanine or tryptophan. The order of the fields is V gene, D gene, clone size, J gene, CDR3 length, CDR3 protein, CDR3 DNA. A D gene is named only where the DNA matches it firmly. Rows give clone size only sometimes, using once, few, many, or a class for an expanded clone.

v_call: TRBV29-1
d_call: -
clone_size: many
j_call: TRBJ1-2
cdr3_length: 12
cdr3_aa: CSVWGGDGGYTF
cdr3_nt: TGCAGCGTTTGGGGAGGGGATGGTGGCTACACCTTC

v_call: TRBV2
d_call: -
clone_size: few
j_call: TRBJ2-5
cdr3_length: 16
cdr3_aa: CASRGSIAVKGETQYF
cdr3_nt: TGTGCCAGCAGGGGCTCGATCGCGGTCAAAGGGGAGACCCAGTACTTC

v_call: TRBV27
d_call: TRBD1
clone_size: few
j_call: TRBJ1-2
cdr3_length: 13
cdr3_aa: CASKLTGSYGYTF
cdr3_nt: TGTGCCAGCAAACTGACAGGGAGCTATGGCTACACCTTC

v_call: TRBV11-2
d_call: TRBD2
clone_size: -
j_call: TRBJ2-7
cdr3_length: 15
cdr3_aa: CASSLDGGRAGEQYF
cdr3_nt: TGTGCCAGCAGCTTAGATGGTGGGAGGGCCGGGGAGCAGTACTTC

v_call: TRBV29-1
d_call: -
clone_size: -
j_call: TRBJ2-5
cdr3_length: 13
cdr3_aa: CSVEVSVLETQYF
cdr3_nt: TGCAGCGTTGAGGTTAGCGTCCTGGAGACCCAGTACTTC

v_call: TRBV6-5
d_call: TRBD1
clone_size: -
j_call: TRBJ1-6
cdr3_length: 17
cdr3_aa: CASSYSPGGSYNSPLHF
cdr3_nt: TGTGCCAGCAGTTACTCCCCAGGGGGCTCCTATAATTCACCCCTCCACTTT

v_call: TRBV29-1
d_call: -
clone_size: -
j_call: TRBJ1-1
cdr3_length: 11
cdr3_aa: CSSRVGTEAFF
cdr3_nt: TGCAGCTCCAGGGTGGGCACTGAAGCTTTCTTT

v_call: TRBV7-6
d_call: TRBD1
clone_size: few
j_call: TRBJ1-5
cdr3_length: 15
cdr3_aa: CASSTGQGTGQPQHF
cdr3_nt: TGTGCCAGCAGCACTGGACAGGGAACAGGTCAGCCCCAGCATTTT

v_call: TRBV5-4
d_call: -
clone_size: few
j_call: TRBJ2-7
cdr3_length: 14
cdr3_aa: CASSIAERIYEQYF
cdr3_nt: TGTGCCAGCAGCATAGCGGAGAGAATCTACGAGCAGTACTTC

v_call: TRBV29-1
d_call: -
clone_size: -
j_call: TRBJ2-1
cdr3_length: 11
cdr3_aa: CSVEGSGVRFF
cdr3_nt: TGCAGCGTTGAAGGATCGGGAGTCCGGTTCTTC

v_call: TRBV29-1
d_call: -
clone_size: few
j_call: TRBJ2-7
cdr3_length: 12
cdr3_aa: CSVVVQGYEQYF
cdr3_nt: TGCAGCGTTGTAGTCCAGGGCTACGAGCAGTACTTC

v_call: TRBV29-1
d_call: -
clone_size: -
j_call: TRBJ2-4
cdr3_length: 12
cdr3_aa: CSVVSDLNIQYF
cdr3_nt: TGCAGCGTTGTTAGCGACTTAAACATTCAGTACTTC

v_call: TRBV10-1
d_call: -
clone_size: few
j_call: TRBJ2-3
cdr3_length: 16
cdr3_aa: CASSDGVASSTDTQYF
cdr3_nt: TGCGCCAGCAGTGACGGGGTAGCCTCTAGCACAGATACGCAGTATTTT

v_call: TRBV20-1
d_call: -
clone_size: -
j_call: TRBJ2-3
cdr3_length: 14
cdr3_aa: CSARVGLSTDTQYF
cdr3_nt: TGCAGTGCTAGAGTCGGGCTAAGCACAGATACGCAGTATTTT

v_call: TRBV4-1
d_call: TRBD1
clone_size: -
j_call: TRBJ2-6
cdr3_length: 17
cdr3_aa: CASSGDSSSLWANVLTF
cdr3_nt: TGCGCCAGCAGCGGGGACAGTTCATCGCTCTGGGCCAACGTCCTGACTTTC

v_call: TRBV10-3
d_call: -
clone_size: -
j_call: TRBJ1-6
cdr3_length: 14
cdr3_aa: CAINPTEVGVPLHF
cdr3_nt: TGTGCCATCAACCCGACGGAGGTTGGGGTACCCCTCCACTTT

v_call: TRBV5-1
d_call: TRBD1
clone_size: few
j_call: TRBJ2-5
cdr3_length: 15
cdr3_aa: CASSLEPGGEETQYF
cdr3_nt: TGCGCCAGCAGCTTGGAGCCAGGGGGAGAGGAGACCCAGTACTTC

v_call: TRBV6-5
d_call: -
clone_size: -
j_call: TRBJ2-1
cdr3_length: 13
cdr3_aa: CASSYRGGNEQFF
cdr3_nt: TGTGCCAGCAGTTACAGGGGGGGGAATGAGCAGTTCTTC